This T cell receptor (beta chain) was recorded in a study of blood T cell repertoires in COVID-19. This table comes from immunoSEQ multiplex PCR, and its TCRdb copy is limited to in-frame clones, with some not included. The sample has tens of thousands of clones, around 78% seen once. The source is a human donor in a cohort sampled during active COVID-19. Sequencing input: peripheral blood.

The CDR3 nucleotides are TGTGCCAGCAGCGTCTTTAAGGGACAGGGAGCCATAAATGAGCAGTTCTTC. Translation gives CASSVFKGQGAINEQFF. The rearrangement joins TRBV6-2 or TRBV6-3 to TRBJ2-1; 9 positions match TRBD1. The CDR3 loop spans 17 amino acids. The germline V gene has CDR1 MNHEY and CDR2 SVGEGT. Losses at the gene ends were 6 bases for V and 7 bases for J; bases not matched to a gene: 16.